The T cell receptor (beta chain) under discussion was sequenced for a study of blood T cell repertoires in COVID-19. Overall study: Nucleic acid was either cDNA or gDNA, and it came from T cells, B-cell-depleted T cells, or PBMCs.

V lost 10 bases, J lost 8 bases, and 21 bases lay in between. Germline CDR1 is SEHNR and CDR2 is FQNEAQ (reference sequence). The CDR3 length is 13 residues. Under the authors' procedure: The authors estimated nucleated cell counts from reference gene primer amplification. Repertoires were generated with immunoSEQ multiplex PCR, while TCRdb's copy carries only in-frame clones and drops some. From that table come the V and J calls and clone size; the DNA was used to work out D and trimming. The profile covers 9,500 to 15,000 clones, with roughly four fifths appearing a single time and approximately 3.8% taken by the ten largest.

The receptor was derived from a woman aged 60 to 75 with acute or convalescent COVID-19. Sequencing was performed on peripheral blood. The chain carries TRBV7-9 and TRBJ2-7; D is undetermined. The CDR3 sequence: CAITTLRADQQYF. Here the CDR3 DNA reads TGTGCCATCACTACACTACGAGCAGACCAGCAGTACTTC.